This TCR beta chain came from a study of blood T cell repertoires in COVID-19. Study-wide context: Donors in the United States, Italy and Spain gave samples during acute or convalescent COVID-19. Sources were T cells, B-cell-depleted T cells, or PBMCs; the material itself was cDNA or gDNA.

Original analysis: From reference gene primer amplification, estimates of nucleated cell counts were derived. Clones were sequenced by immunoSEQ multiplex PCR, and TCRdb holds only the in-frame ones, with some missing. Clone size and the V and J calls come from that table; the DNA yielded D and trimming. This table has about 200,000 clones, approximately 80% appearing once. This CDR3 contains 16 residues. V gave up 2 bases and J gave up 6 bases; unmatched junction bases: 10. Per germline, CDR1 SGHTA and CDR2 FQGNSA. This clonotype originated in a woman aged 55-69 years with acute COVID-19. The chain carries TRBV7-2 and TRBJ2-3; TRBD2 agrees at 8 bases. The specimen was PBMCs or T cells enriched from blood (not recorded which). This CDR3 reads CASSLRFGAGADTQYF. CDR3 nucleotide sequence: TGTGCCAGCAGCTTAAGGTTCGGAGCGGGGGCCGATACGCAGTATTTT.